This T cell receptor beta chain was sequenced during a study of PD-1 blockade in classical Hodgkin lymphoma. Study-wide points: The diversity seen at baseline in complete responders resembled that of newly diagnosed patients. Later analyses included only patients treated at least 1 year post-ASCT.

V was clipped by 5 bases and J by 6 bases, with 14 bases between them. Germline assignment: CDR1 GTSNPN and CDR2 SVGIG (reference sequence). The CDR3 length is 13 residues. This clone was counted only a few times. What it recognizes is unknown. Patients all relapsed after autologous stem cell transplantation, and there was variation in brentuximab vedotin exposure. The method was immunoSEQ multiplex PCR; TCRdb's version includes in-frame clones alone and lacks a portion of them. Of more than 85,000 clones in the sample, around 90% were seen once. V is TRBV30 and J is TRBJ1-5; D is undetermined. The source is a human donor with classical Hodgkin lymphoma. The source was peripheral blood mononuclear cells (PBMCs), collected before the second cycle of nivolumab. CDR3 bases: TGTGCCTGGGGTGACGGGGAGGGTCAGCCCCAGCATTTT. This codes for CAWGDGEGQPQHF.